This T cell receptor beta chain was found in a study of shared clonotypes between healthy human individuals. This clone has a handful of counts. CDR1 MNHNS and CDR2 SASEGT come from the germline V gene. There are 15 residues in the CDR3. The V end was cut by 2 bases, the J end by 0 bases, with 10 bases between. The investigators split CD4+ cells into a CD45RA+ naive subset and a CD45RA-negative memory subset. Investigators spread the genomic DNA of each subset evenly over several immunoSEQ plates. Each replicate PCR on the sorted subsets used 200 ng DNA (around 30,000 T cell genomes). TCRdb's copy holds only in-frame clones and misses some; the assay was immunoSEQ multiplex PCR. The table has just over 2,000,000 clones, 90% to 95% seen once.

The sample comprised naive CD4+ T cells sorted from blood. Subset indicated: CD45RA+ positively selected. The sequence was collected from a man between 18 and 29 years old in good health. The chain uses TRBV6-1 and TRBJ1-1; D unresolved. The CDR3 DNA reads TGTGCCAGCAGTGAAAGGCCAGATATGAACACTGAAGCTTTCTTT. This encodes CASSERPDMNTEAFF.